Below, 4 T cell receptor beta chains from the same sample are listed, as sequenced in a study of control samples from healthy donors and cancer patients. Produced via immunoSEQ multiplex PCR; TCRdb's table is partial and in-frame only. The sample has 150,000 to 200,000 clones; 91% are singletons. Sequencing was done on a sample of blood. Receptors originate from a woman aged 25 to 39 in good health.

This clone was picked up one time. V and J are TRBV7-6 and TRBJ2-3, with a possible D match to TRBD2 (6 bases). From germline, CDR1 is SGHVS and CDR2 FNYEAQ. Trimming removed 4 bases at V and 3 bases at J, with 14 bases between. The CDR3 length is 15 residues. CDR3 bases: TGTGCCAGCAGCTCTGGAGGGGTACGGACAGATACGCAGTATTTT. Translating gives CASSSGGVRTDTQYF.

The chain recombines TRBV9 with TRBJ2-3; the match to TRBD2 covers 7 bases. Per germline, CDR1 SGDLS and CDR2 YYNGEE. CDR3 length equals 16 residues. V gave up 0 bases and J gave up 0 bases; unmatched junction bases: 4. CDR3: CASSVESGASTDTQYF. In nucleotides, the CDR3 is TGTGCCAGCAGCGTAGAAAGCGGGGCTAGCACAGATACGCAGTATTTT.

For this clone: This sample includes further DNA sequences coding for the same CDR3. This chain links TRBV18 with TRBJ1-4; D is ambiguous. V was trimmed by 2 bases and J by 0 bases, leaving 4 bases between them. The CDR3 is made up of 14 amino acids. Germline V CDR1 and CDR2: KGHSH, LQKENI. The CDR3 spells CASSPDSTNEKLFF. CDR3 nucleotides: TGTGCCAGCTCACCAGACTCAACTAATGAAAAACTGTTTTTT.

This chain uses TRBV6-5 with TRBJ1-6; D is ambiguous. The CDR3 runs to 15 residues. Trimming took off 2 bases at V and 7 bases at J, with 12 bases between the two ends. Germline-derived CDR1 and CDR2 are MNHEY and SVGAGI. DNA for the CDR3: TGTGCCAGCAGTTACCTAGGGATGGGAAATTCACCCCTCCACTTT. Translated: CASSYLGMGNSPLHF.